This T cell receptor (beta chain) originates from a study of T-cell reconstitution after alpha-beta-depleted transplantation in children. Study results and caveats: T-cell counts and diversity at one year post-transplant came mainly from newly produced T cells. Alpha-beta T cells present about two months after transplant were reported to originate from several hundred expanded graft clones.

Germline-derived CDR1 and CDR2 are KGHDR and SFDVKD. V shed 4 bases and J shed 1 base, with 16 bases lying between them. The CDR3 runs 17 residues. Preparing the TCRbeta library involved the use of unique molecular identifiers. TCRdb processed the PCR reads anew with MiXCR; each CDR3 protein has one entry. This table holds approximately 150,000 distinct CDR3 sequences, 8.8% found once. This clonotype was recorded many times. The antigen is unknown. Here the sequenced sample was PBMCs, mostly from graft donor cells, taken 180 days after TCRalphabeta/CD19-depleted stem cell transplant. This TCR came from a female patient aged 2-9 years who had a stem cell transplant for congenital amegakaryocytic thrombocytopenia, so the T cells may come from the graft donor. The chain employs TRBV24-1 and TRBJ2-1; D gene uncertain. The CDR3 reads CATSDSSPVLSYNEQFF. CDR3 coding DNA: TGTGCCACCAGTGACTCCTCTCCAGTCCTATCCTACAATGAGCAGTTCTTC.